The T cell receptor beta chain described here comes from a study of siplizumab effects on memory and regulatory T cells. The protocol was immunoSEQ multiplex PCR, while the TCRdb copy is restricted to in-frame clones and leaves out a portion. The sample includes 110,000 or so clones, about 93% seen only once; the top ten take approximately 0.3%. Findings of the study overall: The study found naive T cells seemingly more diverse than memory cells and seemingly major alloresponse contributors.

As concerns this clone: Its antigen remains unknown.

Germline-derived CDR1 and CDR2 are GTSNPN and SVGIG (reference sequence). This CDR3 has 14 amino acids. Trimming took 1 base from V and 1 from J; bases not matched to a gene: 1. The chain couples TRBV30 to TRBJ1-5; TRBD1 matches 7 bases. Sequencing was performed on CD4+ T cells sorted from blood. This receptor was obtained from a human donor in good health. The chain's CDR3 is CAWSGTGSNQPQHF. The CDR3 DNA is TGTGCCTGGAGTGGGACAGGCAGCAATCAGCCCCAGCATTTT.